The 23 T cell receptor beta chains below come from one sample, sequenced in a study of response to subunit inactivated influenza vaccine. From the RT-PCR reads, TCRdb called clonotypes with MiXCR, one entry per CDR3 protein. This table has roughly 290,000 distinct CDR3 sequences, 20% to 25% appearing once. Sequenced material: PBMCs from blood, taken less than 22 months after vaccination. Receptor source: a man between 50 and 70 years old who received an inactivated influenza vaccine.

This chain connects TRBV20-1 to TRBJ1-1; TRBD1 matches 11 bases. The CDR3 spans 12 residues. Losses at the gene ends were 5 bases for V and 8 bases for J; bases not matched to a gene: 4. CDR1 and CDR2 from the germline V gene are DFQATT and SNEGSKA (reference sequence). CDR3: CSAGQGAGEAFF. In DNA, the CDR3 is TGCAGTGCTGGACAGGGGGCGGGGGAAGCTTTCTTT.

The gene calls are TRBV29-1 and TRBJ1-1; D unclear. Germline-derived CDR1 and CDR2 are SQVTM and ANQGSEA. The germline V and J ends were trimmed by 5 bases and 11 bases, with 21 bases remaining between them. This CDR3 contains 13 residues. CDR3 in DNA: TGCAGCGTTTTCCTAATGTATGGCAACCGTGCTTTCTTT. Protein sequence: CSVFLMYGNRAFF.

The rearrangement joins TRBV5-4 to TRBJ2-7; D tentatively fits TRBD1 or TRBD2 (7 bases each). The CDR3 totals 14 residues. In germline, CDR1 is SGHNT, CDR2 YYREEE (reference sequence). V dropped 0 bases and J dropped 7 bases, with 14 bases sitting between them. CDR3 in DNA: TGTGCCAGCAGCTTGGGGCAGGGGGGGTCTGAGCAGTACTTC. The encoded protein is CASSLGQGGSEQYF.

The rearrangement joins TRBV12-3 or TRBV12-4 to TRBJ2-4; TRBD1 matches 8 bases. The CDR3 contains 15 residues. The J segment lost 6 bases and the V segment lost 6 bases, leaving 10 bases of the junction unmatched. CDR3 bases: TGTGCCAGCAGCCAAACGACAGGGGTGGGAAACATTCAGTACTTC. Translation: CASSQTTGVGNIQYF.

In its sample, this clonotype was seen a few times. This sequence joins TRBV6-2 or TRBV6-3 and TRBJ1-6; the match to TRBD1 covers 9 bases. Germline-derived CDR1 and CDR2 are MNHEY and SVGEGT. The CDR3 covers 18 residues. V trimming: 2 bases; J trimming: 10 bases; junction bases outside the gene matches: 15. CDR3 protein: CASSYIQGARKVTSPLHF. Here the CDR3 DNA reads TGTGCCAGCAGTTACATACAGGGGGCCAGGAAAGTTACCTCACCCCTCCACTTT.

The chain recombines TRBV12-5 with TRBJ1-1; no firm D call. The CDR3 runs to 12 residues. Germline assignment: CDR1 LGHNT and CDR2 FRNRAP. V was clipped by 2 bases and J by 7 bases, with 8 bases between them. CDR3 DNA sequence: TGTGCTAGTGGTTTGAACCTTTATGAAGCTTTCTTT. Translation: CASGLNLYEAFF. Based on the CDR3 plus reference TRBV12-5 and TRBJ1-1, the full variable domain is DARVTQTPRHKVTEMGQEVTMRCQPILGHNTVFWYRQTMMQGLELLAYFRNRAPLDDSGMPKDRFSAEMPDATLATLKIQPSEPRDSAVYFCASGLNLYEAFFGQGTRLTVV.

There are a few counts of this clonotype. The chain joins TRBV28 to TRBJ2-5, with TRBD1 as a possible D gene (6 bases). The CDR3 consists of 15 residues. V was pared by 5 bases and J by 5 bases, with 18 bases between. Looked up from germline, CDR1 is MDHEN and CDR2 is SYDVKM. Written as DNA, the CDR3 is TGTGCCAGCAGTCCATCCGCTGGGGGCTCTGAGACCCAGTACTTC. It codes for CASSPSAGGSETQYF.

V usage is TRBV9 and J usage is TRBJ1-2, with no clear D. V lost 4 bases, J lost 1 base, and 17 bases lay in between. The germline V gene encodes CDR1 SGDLS and CDR2 YYNGEE. This CDR3 comprises 16 residues. The CDR3 sequence is CASSREERLFNYGYTF. DNA for the CDR3: TGTGCCAGCAGCAGAGAGGAGCGACTCTTTAACTATGGCTACACCTTC.

This clonotype was observed at least ten times. The genes are TRBV12-3 or TRBV12-4 and TRBJ1-1; weak D call: TRBD1 (5 bases). The V end lost 6 bases, the J end lost 7 bases, and 15 bases lay between the germline ends. The CDR3 runs 13 residues. CDR3 loop: CASSPELGLEAFF. The CDR3 nucleotides read TGTGCCAGCAGCCCAGAGTTGGGACTTGAAGCTTTCTTT.

The rearrangement uses TRBV5-4 and TRBJ2-3; 13 nucleotides line up with TRBD2. The V gene's germline CDR1 is SGHNT and CDR2 YYREEE (reference sequence). The length of the CDR3 is 16 residues. With 3 bases clipped from V and 6 bases from J, the junction kept 7 bases outside the gene matches. The CDR3: CASSSGLAGEADTQYF. CDR3 sequence (DNA): TGTGCCAGCAGCTCCGGACTAGCGGGAGAGGCGGATACGCAGTATTTT.

The chain couples TRBV10-3 to TRBJ1-5; weak D call: TRBD1 (6 bases). The CDR3 runs to 13 residues. The V end lost 8 bases, the J end lost 5 bases, and 13 bases lay between the germline ends. Per germline, CDR1 ENHRY and CDR2 SYGVKD. The CDR3 region is CAIGRGEDQPQHF. Written as DNA, the CDR3 is TGTGCCATCGGCAGGGGAGAAGATCAGCCCCAGCATTTT.

This clonotype was counted between two and nine times. V gene TRBV20-1 combines with J gene TRBJ1-2, with 7 positions matching TRBD1. This CDR3 contains 15 residues. CDR1 and CDR2 from the germline V gene are DFQATT and SNEGSKA (reference sequence). With 6 bases clipped from V and 6 bases from J, the junction kept 16 bases outside the gene matches. This CDR3 is CSALTQGFYTDGYTF. In DNA form, the CDR3 reads TGCAGTGCCCTAACACAGGGGTTCTACACGGATGGCTACACCTTC.

V and J are TRBV30 and TRBJ2-2, with D uncertain. The germline V gene has CDR1 GTSNPN and CDR2 SVGIG (reference sequence). This CDR3 region has 11 residues. Trimming cost V 2 bases and J 6 bases, with 4 bases left between them. The CDR3 sequence is CAWSLPGELFF. The CDR3 DNA reads as TGTGCCTGGAGTTTGCCCGGGGAGCTGTTTTTT.

The rearrangement links TRBV4-3 to TRBJ2-5; a weak D match, TRBD2 (5 bases). Per the germline V gene, CDR1 is LGHNA and CDR2 is YSLEER. The CDR3 runs 13 residues. V lost 0 bases, J lost 5 bases, and 7 bases lay in between. The CDR3 bases are TGCGCCAGCAGCCAAGAATGGGAGGAGACCCAGTACTTC. Its translation: CASSQEWEETQYF.

The rearrangement uses TRBV20-1 and TRBJ2-7, with unresolved D. V gave up 7 bases and J gave up 0 bases, with 16 bases separating them. CDR1 DFQATT and CDR2 SNEGSKA come from the germline V gene (reference sequence). This CDR3 region has 14 residues. CDR3 region: CSVSRADFSYEQYF. CDR3 in DNA: TGCAGTGTATCTCGGGCCGATTTCTCCTACGAGCAGTACTTC.

This clonotype was observed a handful of times. The chain uses TRBV4-3 and TRBJ1-3, with D unresolved. There are 15 residues in the CDR3. V lost 4 bases to trimming and J lost 0 bases, with 10 bases between them. Germline V CDR1 and CDR2: LGHNA, YSLEER. CDR3 amino acids: CASSRSEHSGNTIYF. The CDR3 nucleotides read TGCGCCAGCAGCCGGTCCGAGCACTCTGGAAACACCATATATTTT.

Concerning this clonotype itself: This CDR3 fails to terminate in the conserved phenylalanine or tryptophan, so it likely reflects a read error. This chain links TRBV12-3 or TRBV12-4 with TRBJ1-5; possible D gene TRBD1, 5 bases. The CDR3 has 14 amino acids. The V end lost 5 bases, the J end lost 11 bases, and 19 bases lay between the germline ends. This CDR3 reads CASSTGLNQDAQHY. The CDR3 coding sequence is TGTGCCAGCAGTACGGGACTGAACCAGGATGCCCAGCATTAT.

This clonotype was observed a handful of times. The chain couples TRBV3-1 to TRBJ2-1, with D possibly TRBD2 on 6 matching bases. The CDR3 loop spans 16 amino acids. V lost 2 bases and J lost 0, with 11 bases in between. Germline V gene data show CDR1 as LGHDT and CDR2 as YNNKEL (reference sequence). The CDR3: CASSQRRGSSYNEQFF. CDR3 DNA sequence: TGTGCCAGCAGCCAAAGGCGGGGAAGCTCCTACAATGAGCAGTTCTTC.

The chain combines TRBV10-1 with TRBJ2-7; D is perhaps TRBD1 (5 bases). The CDR3 loop spans 14 amino acids. Germline V lookup: CDR1 WNHNN, CDR2 SYGVQD (reference sequence). V was clipped by 3 bases and J by 0 bases, with 9 bases between them. The CDR3: CASSDPGNSYEQYF. In nucleotides, the CDR3 is TGCGCCAGCAGTGACCCAGGGAACTCCTACGAGCAGTACTTC.

The rearrangement joins TRBV4-3 to TRBJ1-1; 7 bases align to TRBD1. Germline V gives CDR1 LGHNA, CDR2 YSLEER. V trimming: 8 bases; J trimming: 1 base; junction bases outside the gene matches: 7. The CDR3 contains 14 residues. In DNA, the CDR3 is TGCGCCAGCGGTTTAGGGGGCGAGAACACTGAAGCTTTCTTT. Translating gives CASGLGGENTEAFF.

V usage is TRBV11-2 and J usage is TRBJ1-2, with D possibly TRBD1 on 6 matching bases. The CDR3 length is 19 residues. The germline V gene has CDR1 SGHAT and CDR2 FQNNGV. V shed 5 bases and J shed 0 bases, with 25 bases lying between them. CDR3 sequence reads: CASSPHFTGRVGANYGYTF. The CDR3 DNA sequence: TGTGCCAGCAGCCCTCATTTCACAGGGCGGGTGGGTGCTAACTATGGCTACACCTTC.

This clonotype has just a few counts. The chain carries TRBV5-1 and TRBJ1-1; 8 positions match TRBD1. The V gene's germline CDR1 is SGHRS and CDR2 YFSETQ. This CDR3 is 15 amino acids long. With 6 bases clipped from V and 1 base from J, the junction kept 8 bases outside the gene matches. CDR3 residues: CASNRGQGANTEAFF. The CDR3 region has the DNA TGCGCCAGCAACCGGGGGCAGGGGGCGAACACTGAAGCTTTCTTT. Complete variable domain (other parts from reference TRBV5-1 and TRBJ1-1): KAGVTQTPRYLIKTRGQQVTLSCSPISGHRSVSWYQQTPGQGLQFLFEYFSETQRNKGNFPGRFSGRQFSNSRSEMNVSTLELGDSALYLCASNRGQGANTEAFFGQGTRLTVV.

J is TRBJ1-4 and V is TRBV4-1, with D unclear. CDR3 length equals 16 residues. Germline V gene data show CDR1 as MGHRA and CDR2 as YSYEKL. Trimming stripped 3 bases from V and 0 bases from J, with 11 bases between. CDR3 residues: CASSHYNAATNEKLFF. In DNA, the CDR3 is TGCGCCAGCAGCCACTATAATGCCGCAACTAATGAAAAACTGTTTTTT.